This TCR beta chain was captured by sequencing in a study of T-cell memory formation after mild COVID-19. A single record per CDR3 protein comes from TCRdb applying MiXCR to the 5' RACE reads. The repertoire consists of about 360,000 distinct CDR3 sequences, with roughly 14% occurring once and the leading ten covering roughly 22%. Trimming shortened V by 0 bases and J by 5 bases, and 11 bases separated the two germline ends. This CDR3 is built from 15 residues. Germline lookup yields CDR1 MNHEY and CDR2 SVGEGT. V usage is TRBV6-2 or TRBV6-3 and J usage is TRBJ2-1; D may be TRBD1 (5 bases). The sequencing sample was made of PBMCs or a T cell subset sorted from them (not recorded which). This sequence originates from a man younger than 35 who had mild COVID-19 (a few samples of this study predate the infection). Cell type and time point are not known. CDR3 bases: TGTGCCAGCAGTTACTCGAGCAGGGTCAACAATGAGCAGTTCTTC. This encodes CASSYSSRVNNEQFF.